This is a list of T cell receptor beta chains from one sample in a study of blood T cell repertoires in COVID-19. Clones were read by immunoSEQ multiplex PCR, and TCRdb kept only the in-frame ones, dropping some. The data contain under 300,000 clones, around 87% of them singletons. What was sequenced was PBMCs or T cells enriched from blood (not recorded which). These receptors were taken from a woman aged 40 to 49 with acute COVID-19. CDR3s leave out the opening cysteine and the closing phenylalanine or tryptophan. Each record gives: V gene, CDR3 protein.

TRBV5-1 ASSLEGAGIEQY
TRBV7-2 ASSSDRDRGYQETQY
TRBV5-1 ASREGVGTEAF
TRBV19 ASSTSGGTDTQY
TRBV15 ATQAQRSTDTQY
TRBV5-1 ASSLYRSSNEKLF
TRBV4-1 ASSPFDSNTEAF
TRBV7-8 ASSLVAGRHTDTQY
TRBV19 ASSIRGLAGDTGELF
TRBV15 ATSDPSGSEDEQF
TRBV2 ATRQDSYEQY
TRBV3-1/TRBV3-2 ASSQVSKDFSGNTIY
TRBV10-3 AISESSGRAYYNEQF
TRBV10-1 ASSDGTTYEQY
TRBV5-1 ASSPPTLAKTYNEQF
TRBV2 ASSDRLGAETQY
TRBV7-6 ASSSSAGPKSSYNEQF
TRBV9 ASSVGDRNYEQY
TRBV6-1 ASSERREYEQF